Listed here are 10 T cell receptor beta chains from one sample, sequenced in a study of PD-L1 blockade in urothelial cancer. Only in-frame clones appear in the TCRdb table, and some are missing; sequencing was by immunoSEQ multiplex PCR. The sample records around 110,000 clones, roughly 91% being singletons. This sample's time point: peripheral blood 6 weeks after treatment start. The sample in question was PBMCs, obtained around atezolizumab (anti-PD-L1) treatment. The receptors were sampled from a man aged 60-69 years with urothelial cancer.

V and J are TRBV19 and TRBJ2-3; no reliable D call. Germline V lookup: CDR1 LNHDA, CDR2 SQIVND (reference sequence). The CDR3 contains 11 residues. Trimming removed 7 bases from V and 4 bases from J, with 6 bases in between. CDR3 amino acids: CASTFADTQYF. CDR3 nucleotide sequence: TGTGCCAGTACTTTTGCAGATACGCAGTATTTT.

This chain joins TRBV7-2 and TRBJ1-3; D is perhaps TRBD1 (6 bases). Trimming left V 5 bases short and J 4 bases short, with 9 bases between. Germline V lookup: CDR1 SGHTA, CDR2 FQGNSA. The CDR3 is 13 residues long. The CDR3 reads CASSPGAGNTIYF. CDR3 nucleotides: TGTGCCAGCAGCCCAGGGGCCGGAAACACCATATATTTT.

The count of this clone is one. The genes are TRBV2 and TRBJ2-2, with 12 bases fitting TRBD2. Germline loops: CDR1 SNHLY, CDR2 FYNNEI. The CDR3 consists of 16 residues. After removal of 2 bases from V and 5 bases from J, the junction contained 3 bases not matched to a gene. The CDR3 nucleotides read TGTGCCAGCAGTGAAATTGGGACTAGCGGGACCGGGGAGCTGTTTTTT. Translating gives CASSEIGTSGTGELFF.

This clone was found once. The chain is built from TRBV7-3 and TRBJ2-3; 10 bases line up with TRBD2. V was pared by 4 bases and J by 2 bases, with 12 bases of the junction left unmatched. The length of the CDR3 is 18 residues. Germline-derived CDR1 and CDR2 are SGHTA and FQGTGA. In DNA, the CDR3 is TGTGCCAGCAGCTCACAAAATCCTAGCGGGGGATCCACAGATACGCAGTATTTT. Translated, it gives CASSSQNPSGGSTDTQYF.

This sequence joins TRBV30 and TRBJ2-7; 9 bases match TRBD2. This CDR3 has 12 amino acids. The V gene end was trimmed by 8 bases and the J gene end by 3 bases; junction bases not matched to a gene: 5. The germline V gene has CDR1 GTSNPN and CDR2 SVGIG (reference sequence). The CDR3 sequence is CAAGRGGYEQYF. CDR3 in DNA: TGTGCCGCCGGGCGGGGGGGCTACGAGCAGTACTTC.

In DNA form, the CDR3 reads TGTGCCAGCAGCTTAGCGTTGTCGTACCAAGAGACCCAGTACTTC. Protein sequence: CASSLALSYQETQYF. The chain couples TRBV7-9 to TRBJ2-5; D gene unclear. Trimming stripped 0 bases from V and 0 bases from J, with 8 bases between. The CDR3 covers 15 residues. CDR1 is SEHNR and CDR2 is FQNEAQ in the germline V gene (reference sequence).

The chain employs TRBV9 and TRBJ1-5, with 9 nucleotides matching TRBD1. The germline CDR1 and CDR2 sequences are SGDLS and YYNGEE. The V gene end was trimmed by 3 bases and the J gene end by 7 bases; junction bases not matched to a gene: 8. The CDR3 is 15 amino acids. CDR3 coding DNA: TGTGCCAGCAGCGAGGGACAGGGTGCGCGGCAGCCCCAGCATTTT. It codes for CASSEGQGARQPQHF.

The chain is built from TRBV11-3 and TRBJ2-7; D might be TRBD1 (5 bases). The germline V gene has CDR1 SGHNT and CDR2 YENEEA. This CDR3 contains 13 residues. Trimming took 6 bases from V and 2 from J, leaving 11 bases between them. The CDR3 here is CASSDRTPYEQYF. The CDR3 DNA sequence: TGTGCCAGCAGTGACAGAACCCCCTACGAGCAGTACTTC.

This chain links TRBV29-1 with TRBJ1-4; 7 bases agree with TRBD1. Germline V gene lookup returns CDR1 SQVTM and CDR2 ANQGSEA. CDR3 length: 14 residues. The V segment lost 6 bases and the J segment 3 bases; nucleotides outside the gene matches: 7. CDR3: CSVTGAFANEKLFF. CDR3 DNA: TGCAGCGTAACAGGGGCCTTTGCTAATGAAAAACTGTTTTTT.

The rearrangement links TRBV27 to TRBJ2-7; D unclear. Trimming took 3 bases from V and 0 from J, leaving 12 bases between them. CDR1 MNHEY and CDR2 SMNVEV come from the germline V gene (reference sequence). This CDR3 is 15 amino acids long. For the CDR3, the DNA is TGTGCCAGCAGTTTCTTGGTACGGTTCTCCTACGAGCAGTACTTC. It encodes CASSFLVRFSYEQYF.